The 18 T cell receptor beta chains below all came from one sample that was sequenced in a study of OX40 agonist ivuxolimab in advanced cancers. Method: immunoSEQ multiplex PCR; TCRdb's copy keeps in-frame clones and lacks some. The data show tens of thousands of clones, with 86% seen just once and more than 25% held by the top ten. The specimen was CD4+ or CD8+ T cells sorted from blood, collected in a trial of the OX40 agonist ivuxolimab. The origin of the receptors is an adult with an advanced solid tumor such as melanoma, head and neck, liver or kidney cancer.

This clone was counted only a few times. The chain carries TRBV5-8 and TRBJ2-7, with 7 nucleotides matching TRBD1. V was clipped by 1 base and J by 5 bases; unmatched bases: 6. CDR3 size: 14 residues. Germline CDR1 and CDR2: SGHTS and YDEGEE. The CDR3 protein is CASSLSGQLDEQYF. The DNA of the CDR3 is TGTGCCAGCAGCTTGTCGGGACAGCTCGACGAGCAGTACTTC.

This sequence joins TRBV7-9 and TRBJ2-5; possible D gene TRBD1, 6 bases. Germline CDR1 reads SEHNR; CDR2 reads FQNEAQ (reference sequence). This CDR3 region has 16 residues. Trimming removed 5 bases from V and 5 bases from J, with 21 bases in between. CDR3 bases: TGTGCCAGCAGCCCCCATGGACAGTTCCCCCTTGAGACCCAGTACTTC. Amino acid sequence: CASSPHGQFPLETQYF.

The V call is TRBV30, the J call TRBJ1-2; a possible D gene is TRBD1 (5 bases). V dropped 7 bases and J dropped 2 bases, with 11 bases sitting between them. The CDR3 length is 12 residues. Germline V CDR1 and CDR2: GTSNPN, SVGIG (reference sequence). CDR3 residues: CALGEGNYGYTF. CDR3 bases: TGTGCCTTGGGGGAGGGGAACTATGGCTACACCTTC.

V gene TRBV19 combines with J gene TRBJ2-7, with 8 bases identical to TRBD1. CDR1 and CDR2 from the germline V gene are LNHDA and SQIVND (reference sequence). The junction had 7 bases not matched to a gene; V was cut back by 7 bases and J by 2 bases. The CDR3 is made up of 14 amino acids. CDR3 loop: CASTSGTGPYEQYF. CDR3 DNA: TGTGCCAGTACCTCCGGGACAGGCCCCTACGAGCAGTACTTC.

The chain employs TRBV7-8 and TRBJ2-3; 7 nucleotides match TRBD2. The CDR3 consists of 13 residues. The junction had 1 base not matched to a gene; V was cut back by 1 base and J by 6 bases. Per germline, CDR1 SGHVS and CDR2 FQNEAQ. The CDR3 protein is CASSLDGRDTQYF. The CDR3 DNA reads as TGTGCCAGCAGCTTAGACGGGAGGGATACGCAGTATTTT.

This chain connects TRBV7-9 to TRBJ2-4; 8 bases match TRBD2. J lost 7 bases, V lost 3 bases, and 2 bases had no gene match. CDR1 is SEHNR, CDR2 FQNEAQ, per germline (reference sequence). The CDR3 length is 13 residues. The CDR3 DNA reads TGTGCCAGCAGCTTTCCGGGAGGGAACATTCAGTACTTC. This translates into CASSFPGGNIQYF.

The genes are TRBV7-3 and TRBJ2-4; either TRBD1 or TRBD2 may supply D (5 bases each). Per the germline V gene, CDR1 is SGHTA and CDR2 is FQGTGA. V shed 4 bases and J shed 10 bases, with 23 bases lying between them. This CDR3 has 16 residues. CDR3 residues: CASSSSHGAAQGIQYF. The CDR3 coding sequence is TGTGCCAGCAGCTCTTCACACGGGGCTGCGCAGGGTATTCAGTACTTC.

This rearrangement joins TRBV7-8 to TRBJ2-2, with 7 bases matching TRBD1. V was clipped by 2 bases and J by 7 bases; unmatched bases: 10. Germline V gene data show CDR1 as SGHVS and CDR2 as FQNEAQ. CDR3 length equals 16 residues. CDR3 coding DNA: TGTGCCAGCAGCTTACCGACGACAGGGAATGTCGGGGAGCTGTTTTTT. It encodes CASSLPTTGNVGELFF.

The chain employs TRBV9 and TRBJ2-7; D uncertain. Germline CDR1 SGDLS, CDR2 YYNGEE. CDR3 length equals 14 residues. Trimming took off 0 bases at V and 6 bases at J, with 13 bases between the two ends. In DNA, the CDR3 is TGTGCCAGCAGCGTAGGAGATTCCCAACTCGAGCAGTACTTC. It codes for CASSVGDSQLEQYF.

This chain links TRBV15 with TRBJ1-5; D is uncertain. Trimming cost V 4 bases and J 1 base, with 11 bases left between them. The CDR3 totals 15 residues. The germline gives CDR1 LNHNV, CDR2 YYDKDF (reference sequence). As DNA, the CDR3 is TGTGCCACCAGCAAGACCGCCGGAAGCAATCAGCCCCAGCATTTT. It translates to CATSKTAGSNQPQHF.

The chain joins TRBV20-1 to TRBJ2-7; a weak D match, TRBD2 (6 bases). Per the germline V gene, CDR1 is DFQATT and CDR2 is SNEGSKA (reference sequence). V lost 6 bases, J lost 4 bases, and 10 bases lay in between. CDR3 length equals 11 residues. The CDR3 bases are TGCAGTGCCGCACGGGAGTACGAGCAGTACTTC. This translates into CSAAREYEQYF.

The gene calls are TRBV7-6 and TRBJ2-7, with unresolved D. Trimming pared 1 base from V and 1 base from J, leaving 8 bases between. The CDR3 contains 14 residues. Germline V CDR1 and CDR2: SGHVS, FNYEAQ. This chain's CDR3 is CASSLDPASYEQYF. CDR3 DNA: TGTGCCAGCAGCTTAGATCCAGCGTCCTACGAGCAGTACTTC. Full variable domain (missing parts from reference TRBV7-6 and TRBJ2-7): GAGVSQSPRYKVTKRGQDVALRCDPISGHVSLYWYRQALGQGPEFLTYFNYEAQQDKSGLPNDRFSAERPEGSISTLTIQRTEQRDSAMYRCASSLDPASYEQYFGPGTRLTVT.

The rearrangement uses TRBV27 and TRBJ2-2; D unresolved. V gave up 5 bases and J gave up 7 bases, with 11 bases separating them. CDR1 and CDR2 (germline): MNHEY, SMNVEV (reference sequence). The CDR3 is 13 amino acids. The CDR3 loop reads CASSPGPGGELFF. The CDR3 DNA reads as TGTGCCAGCAGTCCTGGCCCGGGCGGGGAGCTGTTTTTT.

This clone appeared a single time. The CDR3: CASSSSGGSNQPQHF. The CDR3 DNA follows: TGTGCCAGCAGCTCCTCAGGGGGCTCTAATCAGCCCCAGCATTTT. This chain joins TRBV7-9 and TRBJ1-5; the match to TRBD1 covers 8 bases. V shed 4 bases, J shed 4 bases, and the junction held 6 bases outside the gene matches. Germline lookup yields CDR1 SEHNR and CDR2 FQNEAQ (reference sequence). This CDR3 spans 15 amino acids.

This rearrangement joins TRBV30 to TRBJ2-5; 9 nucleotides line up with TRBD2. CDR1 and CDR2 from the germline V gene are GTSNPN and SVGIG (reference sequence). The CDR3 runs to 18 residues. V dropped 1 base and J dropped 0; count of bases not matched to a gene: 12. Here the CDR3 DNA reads TGTGCCTGGAGTGGGGGTAGCGGGAGCTCACGGTACCAAGAGACCCAGTACTTC. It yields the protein CAWSGGSGSSRYQETQYF.

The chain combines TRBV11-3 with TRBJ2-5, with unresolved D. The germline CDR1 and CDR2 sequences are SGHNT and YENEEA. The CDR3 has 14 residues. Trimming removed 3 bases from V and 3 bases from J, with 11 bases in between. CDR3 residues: CASSFESIEETQYF. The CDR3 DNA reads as TGTGCCAGCAGCTTTGAGTCTATCGAAGAGACCCAGTACTTC. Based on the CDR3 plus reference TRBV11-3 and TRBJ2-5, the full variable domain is EAGVVQSPRYKIIEKKQPVAFWCNPISGHNTLYWYLQNLGQGPELLIRYENEEAVDDSQLPKDRFSAERLKGVDSTLKIQPAELGDSAVYLCASSFESIEETQYFGPGTRLLVL.

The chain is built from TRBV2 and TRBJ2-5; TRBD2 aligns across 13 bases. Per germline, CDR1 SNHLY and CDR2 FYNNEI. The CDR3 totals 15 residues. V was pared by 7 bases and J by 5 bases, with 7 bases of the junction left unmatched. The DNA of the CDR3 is TGTGCCAGCACCCAGGGACTAGCGGGATTGGAGACCCAGTACTTC. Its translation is CASTQGLAGLETQYF.

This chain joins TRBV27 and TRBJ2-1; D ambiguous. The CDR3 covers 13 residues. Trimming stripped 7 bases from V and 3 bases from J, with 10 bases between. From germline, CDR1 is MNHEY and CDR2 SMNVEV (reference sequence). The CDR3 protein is CASKSPLYNEQFF. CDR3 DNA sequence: TGTGCCAGCAAGTCCCCACTCTACAATGAGCAGTTCTTC.